The T cell receptor (beta chain) described here comes from a study of a mutant IDH1 vaccine in newly diagnosed glioma. As for this clone: Its target is not known.

The time point is: week 35, safety follow-up. Each vaccine dose was 300 ug of mutant IDH1 20-mer peptide, with topical imiquimod. Assay: immunoSEQ multiplex PCR; the TCRdb copy retains only in-frame clones and omits some. Of 60,000 to 65,000 clones listed, 75% to 85% are singletons. Germline CDR1 and CDR2: LNHNV and YYDKDF (reference sequence). V was pared by 9 bases and J by 0 bases, with 18 bases between. The CDR3 is 16 amino acids. The chain uses TRBV15 and TRBJ2-1, with D perhaps matching TRBD1 or TRBD2 (6 bases each). This receptor was obtained from a man aged 35-49 years with glioma. The material sequenced was PBMCs, taken from a glioma patient whose treatment included an IDH1 peptide vaccine. CDR3 bases: TGTGCCACTGGAGGGGGTTGGTCTAGCTCCTACAATGAGCAGTTCTTC. Its protein is CATGGGWSSSYNEQFF.